The clone carrying this T cell receptor (beta chain) was detected a few times. These data are taken from a study of T cell responses to AZD1222 COVID-19 vaccine. The V segment lost 0 bases and the J segment 10 bases; nucleotides outside the gene matches: 15. From germline, CDR1 is SGHNT and CDR2 YYREEE (reference sequence). This CDR3 is built from 18 residues. Measured with immunoSEQ multiplex PCR; TCRdb has only the in-frame clones, and not every one. The sample holds fewer than 200,000 clones, around nine tenths seen once. Sequences were derived from peripheral blood, sampled 28 days after the second AZD1222 dose. This chain links TRBV5-4 with TRBJ2-2; 10 nucleotides match TRBD2. The receptor's source is an adult who received the AZD1222 COVID-19 vaccine. The CDR3, as DNA: TGTGCCAGCAGCTTGGCCCGGGGAGCGGGGGGGCTTCCTTTGGAGCTGTTTTTT. Translating gives CASSLARGAGGLPLELFF.